The source of this TCR beta chain is a study of lymphopenia after photon versus proton radiotherapy. General observations from the study: Photon-treated patients lost naive T cells and TCR diversity; proton-treated stayed stable. After the lymphocyte nadir, photon-treated repertoires showed oligoclonal expansion, especially of CD8+ Temra cells. Only patients who died were analyzed for survival; proton advantage is unproven.

Concerning this clone itself: The antigen is unknown.

Sequenced by immunoSEQ multiplex PCR; TCRdb stores in-frame clones only, minus some. The repertoire holds 70,000 or so clones, with approximately 90% as singletons. The material was peripheral blood, obtained from a patient treated with photon-based radiotherapy. The TCR was taken from a woman aged 70-85 years with pancreatic cancer.

The DNA for the CDR3 is TGTGCCAGCCGATTGGTGGAGGGCAATGAGCAGTTCTTC. The encoded protein is CASRLVEGNEQFF. The chain couples TRBV5-6 to TRBJ2-1; TRBD2 might be the D (6 bases). CDR3 length: 13 residues. V was trimmed by 7 bases and J by 6 bases, leaving 14 bases between them. Germline V gene sequence: CDR1 SGHDT, CDR2 YYEEEE.